What follows describes a single TCR beta chain. Libraries were prepared by immunoSEQ multiplex PCR; TCRdb keeps only in-frame clonotypes and omits some of them. The sample holds about 130,000 clones, around 81% seen once. The data derive from a study of blood T cell repertoires in COVID-19. Sequencing input: peripheral blood. This receptor was identified in a woman aged 55-69 years with active or convalescent COVID-19.

The CDR3 nucleotides are TGTGCCAGCAGCCGGCCGAACACTGAAGCTTTCTTT. This translates into CASSRPNTEAFF. The rearrangement joins TRBV3-1 (or the pseudogene TRBV3-2) to TRBJ1-1; no definite D call. V was trimmed by 4 bases and J by 1 base, leaving 4 bases between them. Germline CDR1 LGHDT, CDR2 YNNKEL (reference sequence). The CDR3 consists of 12 residues.